This TCR beta chain was recorded in a study of shared clonotypes between healthy human individuals. Using immunoSEQ multiplex PCR, the repertoire was profiled, and TCRdb retains in-frame clones only, with some absent. The repertoire has 2 million to 2.5 million clones, 90% to 97% of them found once; the top ten carry 0.1% to 0.15%. Nashville, Tennessee was home to all donors, each a Caucasian adult. This TCR came from a man aged 18 to 30 in good health. The sequenced sample was naive CD4+ T cells sorted from blood. Subset given: CD45RA+ positively selected.

CDR3 sequence reads: CASSFDWGNTEAFF. As DNA, the CDR3 is TGCGCCAGCAGTTTTGATTGGGGGAACACTGAAGCTTTCTTT. The chain employs TRBV5-1 and TRBJ1-1; D not resolved. With 5 bases removed from V and 1 base from J, the gap between germline ends came to 12 bases. This CDR3 is 14 amino acids long. CDR1 and CDR2 from the germline V gene are SGHRS and YFSETQ.